The sequence of this T cell receptor beta chain was determined in a study of blood T cell repertoires in COVID-19. Here immunoSEQ multiplex PCR was the method, and the copy in TCRdb shows in-frame clones only, minus some. The sample lists roughly 300,000 clones; about 92% were seen once. Adults between roughly 18 and 95 years of age took part from 20 to 25 US areas. Researchers sorted participants into cohorts using their self-reported clinical history. Recovery meant two consecutive negative NP/OP PCR tests, professional clearance, or resolved symptoms. This clonotype was sampled from a woman in her 30s who had recovered from COVID-19. The sample was PBMCs or T cells enriched from blood (not recorded which).

The CDR3 DNA is TGTGCCAGCAGCCTGAGAAGGGACAGACTCATGGGTGAGCAGTTCTTC. Protein sequence: CASSLRRDRLMGEQFF. The rearrangement uses TRBV5-6 and TRBJ2-1; 7 positions match TRBD1. Germline V CDR1 and CDR2: SGHDT, YYEEEE. With 4 bases clipped from V and 9 bases from J, the junction kept 16 bases outside the gene matches. The CDR3 contains 16 residues.